This T cell receptor (beta chain) was documented in a study of blood T cell repertoires in COVID-19. The CDR3 contains 15 residues. Germline V gives CDR1 SGHRS, CDR2 YFSETQ. Unmatched junction bases numbered 4, after V lost 0 bases and J lost 4 bases. Original handling: The authors estimated nucleated cell counts from reference gene primer amplification. Here immunoSEQ multiplex PCR was the method, and the copy in TCRdb shows in-frame clones only, minus some. The V and J calls and clone size are taken from that table; D and trimming were inferred from the DNA. Of 140,000 to 150,000 clones detected, over 80% appear once; the ten largest clones hold 5.8%.

The chain combines TRBV5-1 with TRBJ2-3; 8 positions match TRBD2. The sequence came from a woman aged 50 to 60 who had been exposed to COVID-19. Material: PBMCs or T cells enriched from blood (not recorded which). The CDR3 nucleotides are TGCGCCAGCAGCTTGGCGGGAGGGCCCGCAGATACGCAGTATTTT. Its protein is CASSLAGGPADTQYF.